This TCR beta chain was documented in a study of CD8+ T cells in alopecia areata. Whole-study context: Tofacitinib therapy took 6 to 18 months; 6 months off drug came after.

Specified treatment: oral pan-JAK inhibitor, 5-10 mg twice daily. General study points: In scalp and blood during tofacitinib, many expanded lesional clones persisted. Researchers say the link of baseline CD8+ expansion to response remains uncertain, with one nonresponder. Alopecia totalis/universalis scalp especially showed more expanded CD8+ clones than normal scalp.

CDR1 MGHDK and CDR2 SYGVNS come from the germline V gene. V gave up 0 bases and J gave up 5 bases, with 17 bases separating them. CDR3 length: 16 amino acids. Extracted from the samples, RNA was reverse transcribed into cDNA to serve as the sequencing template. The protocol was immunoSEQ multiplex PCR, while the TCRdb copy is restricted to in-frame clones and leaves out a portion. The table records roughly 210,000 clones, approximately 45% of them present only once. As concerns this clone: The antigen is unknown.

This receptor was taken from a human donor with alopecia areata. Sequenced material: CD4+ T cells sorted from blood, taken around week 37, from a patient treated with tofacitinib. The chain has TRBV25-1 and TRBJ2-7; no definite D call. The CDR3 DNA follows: TGTGCCAGCAGTGAATATAATGTCAGAGACCGGGACGAGCAGTACTTC. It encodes CASSEYNVRDRDEQYF.